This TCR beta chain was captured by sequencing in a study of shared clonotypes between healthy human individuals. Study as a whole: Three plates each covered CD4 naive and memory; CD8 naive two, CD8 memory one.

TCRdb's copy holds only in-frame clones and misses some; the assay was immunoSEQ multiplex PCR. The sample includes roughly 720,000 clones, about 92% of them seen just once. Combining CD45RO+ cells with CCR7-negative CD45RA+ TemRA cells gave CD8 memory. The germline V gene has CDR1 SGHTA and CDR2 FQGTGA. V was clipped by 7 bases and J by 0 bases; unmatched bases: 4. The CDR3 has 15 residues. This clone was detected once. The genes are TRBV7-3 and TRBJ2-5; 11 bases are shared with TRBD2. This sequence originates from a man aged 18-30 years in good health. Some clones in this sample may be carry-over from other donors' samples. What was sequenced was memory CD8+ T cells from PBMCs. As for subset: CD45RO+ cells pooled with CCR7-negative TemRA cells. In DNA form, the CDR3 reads TGTGCCAGCATCCCTAGCGGGAGGTACCAAGAGACCCAGTACTTC. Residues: CASIPSGRYQETQYF.